This is a list of T cell receptor beta chains from one sample in a study of blood T cell repertoires in COVID-19. Using immunoSEQ multiplex PCR, the repertoire was profiled, and TCRdb retains in-frame clones only, with some absent. The data contain 60,000 to 90,000 clones, around two thirds of them singletons. Material for sequencing was peripheral blood. Receptors originate from a human donor with acute or convalescent COVID-19. The donor label of this sample is uncertain. Each CDR3 is given with its conserved first and last residue. Clone size is not always given. Where it is, it says once, few, many or a class for expanded clones.

J gene: TRBJ2-1
clone size: few
V gene: TRBV5-1
CDR3 protein: CASSEGTGGNEQFF

J gene: TRBJ2-3
clone size: -
V gene: TRBV29-1
CDR3 protein: CSVGPSGPFSTDTQYF

J gene: TRBJ1-1
clone size: -
V gene: TRBV6-5
CDR3 protein: CASSQGRNTEAFF

J gene: TRBJ2-5
clone size: -
V gene: TRBV28
CDR3 protein: CASSMGGRGGETQYF

J gene: TRBJ1-4
clone size: -
V gene: TRBV28
CDR3 protein: CASTSPPDSTNEKLFF

J gene: TRBJ2-5
clone size: -
V gene: TRBV7-2
CDR3 protein: CASSWGHQETQYF

J gene: TRBJ1-5
clone size: -
V gene: TRBV27
CDR3 protein: CASSSSPLLNQPQHF

J gene: TRBJ1-4
clone size: -
V gene: TRBV2
CDR3 protein: CASSDSWGDNEKLFF

J gene: TRBJ1-3
clone size: -
V gene: TRBV6-5
CDR3 protein: CASTPGTGANTIYF

J gene: TRBJ2-1
clone size: -
V gene: TRBV6-2/TRBV6-3
CDR3 protein: CASSSFSGRAGYEQFF

J gene: TRBJ2-4
clone size: -
V gene: TRBV7-2
CDR3 protein: CASSLRGQMGF

J gene: TRBJ2-1
clone size: -
V gene: TRBV28
CDR3 protein: CASSPKLAYNEQFF

J gene: TRBJ2-3
clone size: -
V gene: TRBV5-1
CDR3 protein: CASSSIAGPVTDTQYF

J gene: TRBJ2-3
clone size: -
V gene: TRBV5-1
CDR3 protein: CASTDRGGDSFTDTQYF

J gene: TRBJ2-5
clone size: -
V gene: TRBV28
CDR3 protein: CASSTGFQETQYF

J gene: TRBJ2-2
clone size: -
V gene: TRBV6-5
CDR3 protein: CASRKSSGTGELFF

J gene: TRBJ2-1
clone size: -
V gene: TRBV7-8
CDR3 protein: CASSLGTSLGNEQFF

J gene: TRBJ2-2
clone size: -
V gene: TRBV24-1
CDR3 protein: CATSDPARQGTGELFF

J gene: TRBJ2-5
clone size: -
V gene: TRBV9
CDR3 protein: CASSQGLAAQETQYF

J gene: TRBJ1-1
clone size: -
V gene: TRBV6-5
CDR3 protein: CASSYGGGHRGTEAFF

J gene: TRBJ1-1
clone size: -
V gene: TRBV7-3
CDR3 protein: CASSLWSEMNTEAFF

J gene: TRBJ1-1
clone size: -
V gene: TRBV20-1
CDR3 protein: CSASSSRGMNTEAFF

J gene: TRBJ1-1
clone size: once
V gene: TRBV6-6
CDR3 protein: CASSYSMGRDTEAFF

J gene: TRBJ1-3
clone size: -
V gene: TRBV27
CDR3 protein: CASSLLRGNTIYF

J gene: TRBJ2-2
clone size: once
V gene: TRBV5-5
CDR3 protein: CASSSQYTGELFF

J gene: TRBJ1-2
clone size: many
V gene: TRBV7-9
CDR3 protein: CASSLDGASRVSHGYTF

J gene: TRBJ2-2
clone size: -
V gene: TRBV3-1/TRBV3-2
CDR3 protein: CASSQGWTGTGGPGELFF

J gene: TRBJ1-2
clone size: -
V gene: TRBV5-4
CDR3 protein: CASSLVPGGGYTF

J gene: TRBJ1-1
clone size: -
V gene: TRBV12-3/TRBV12-4
CDR3 protein: CASSLALNEAFF

J gene: TRBJ2-5
clone size: -
V gene: TRBV5-1
CDR3 protein: CASSAQGARETQYF

J gene: TRBJ1-1
clone size: -
V gene: TRBV18
CDR3 protein: CASSQLSRENTEAFF

J gene: TRBJ1-1
clone size: few
V gene: TRBV5-1
CDR3 protein: CASNPGGLGNTEAFF

J gene: TRBJ2-1
clone size: many
V gene: TRBV28
CDR3 protein: CASGKGDEQFF

J gene: TRBJ2-1
clone size: -
V gene: TRBV18
CDR3 protein: CASSPTGGPGNEQFF

J gene: TRBJ1-6
clone size: -
V gene: TRBV11-2
CDR3 protein: CASSLALLRVTDPNSPLHF

J gene: TRBJ2-5
clone size: -
V gene: TRBV9
CDR3 protein: CASSVGVGGPQETQYF

J gene: TRBJ2-3
clone size: -
V gene: TRBV10-3
CDR3 protein: CAIKRGGTDTQYF

J gene: TRBJ1-2
clone size: -
V gene: TRBV28
CDR3 protein: CASRDRGMSNYGYTF

J gene: TRBJ2-2
clone size: -
V gene: TRBV6-5
CDR3 protein: CASWTGWTGELFF

J gene: TRBJ1-2
clone size: -
V gene: TRBV7-3
CDR3 protein: CASSTTGQADYGYTF

J gene: TRBJ2-2
clone size: -
V gene: TRBV18
CDR3 protein: CASSPPGQYTGELFF

J gene: TRBJ1-3
clone size: -
V gene: TRBV18
CDR3 protein: CASSPLPDSSGNTIYF

J gene: TRBJ1-6
clone size: -
V gene: TRBV5-5
CDR3 protein: CASSLVRTGRLIGPLHF

J gene: TRBJ1-1
clone size: -
V gene: TRBV4-1
CDR3 protein: CASSQVSTGGTEAFF

J gene: TRBJ2-7
clone size: -
V gene: TRBV7-9
CDR3 protein: CASSSGEGTWSEQYF

J gene: TRBJ2-5
clone size: -
V gene: TRBV30
CDR3 protein: CAWGATQETQYF

J gene: TRBJ2-3
clone size: -
V gene: TRBV27
CDR3 protein: CASSLKPTGAGTQYF

J gene: TRBJ2-6
clone size: -
V gene: TRBV29-1
CDR3 protein: CSVQGSSGANVLTF

J gene: TRBJ2-1
clone size: -
V gene: TRBV19
CDR3 protein: CASSPTGAPGLANNEQFF

J gene: TRBJ1-5
clone size: -
V gene: TRBV6-1
CDR3 protein: CASSGSPGQGYQPQHF

J gene: TRBJ1-5
clone size: -
V gene: TRBV7-9
CDR3 protein: CASSLVSGGDYQPQHF

J gene: TRBJ1-1
clone size: -
V gene: TRBV12-3/TRBV12-4
CDR3 protein: CASSFGGWEAFF